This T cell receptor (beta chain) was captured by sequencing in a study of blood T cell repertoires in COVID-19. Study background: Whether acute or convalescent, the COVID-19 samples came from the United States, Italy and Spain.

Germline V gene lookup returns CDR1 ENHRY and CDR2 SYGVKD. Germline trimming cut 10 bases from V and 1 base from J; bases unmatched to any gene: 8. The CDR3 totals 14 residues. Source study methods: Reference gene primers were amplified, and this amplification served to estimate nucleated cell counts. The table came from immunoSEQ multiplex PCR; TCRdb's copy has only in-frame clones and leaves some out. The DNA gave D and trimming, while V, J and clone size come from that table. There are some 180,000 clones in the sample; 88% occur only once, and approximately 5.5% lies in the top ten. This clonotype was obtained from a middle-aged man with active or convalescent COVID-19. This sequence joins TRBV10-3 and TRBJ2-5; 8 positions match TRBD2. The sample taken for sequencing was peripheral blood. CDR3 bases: TGTGCCAGCGCGCTCACTAGCGGCCAAGAGACCCAGTACTTC. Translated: CASALTSGQETQYF.